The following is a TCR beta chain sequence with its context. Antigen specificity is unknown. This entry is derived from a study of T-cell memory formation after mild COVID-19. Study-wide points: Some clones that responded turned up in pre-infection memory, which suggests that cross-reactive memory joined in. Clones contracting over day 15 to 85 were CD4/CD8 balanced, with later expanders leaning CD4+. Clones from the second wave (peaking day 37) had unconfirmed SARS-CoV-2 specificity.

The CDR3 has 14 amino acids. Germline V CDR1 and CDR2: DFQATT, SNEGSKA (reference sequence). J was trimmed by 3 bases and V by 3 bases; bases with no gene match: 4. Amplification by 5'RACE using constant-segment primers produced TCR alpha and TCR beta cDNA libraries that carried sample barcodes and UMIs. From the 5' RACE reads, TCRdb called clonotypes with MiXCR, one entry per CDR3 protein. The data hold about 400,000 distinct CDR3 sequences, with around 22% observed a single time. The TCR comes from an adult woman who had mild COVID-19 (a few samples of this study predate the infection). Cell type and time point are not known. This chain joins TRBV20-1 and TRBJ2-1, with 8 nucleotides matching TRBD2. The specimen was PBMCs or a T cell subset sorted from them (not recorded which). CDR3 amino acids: CSASSLADYNEQFF. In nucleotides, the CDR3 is TGCAGTGCTAGTTCACTAGCGGACTACAATGAGCAGTTCTTC.